These 20 T cell receptor beta chains came from one sample sequenced in a study of T cell responses to AZD1222 COVID-19 vaccine (TCRdb year 2021). The intended sense of this specimen's time point label: baseline before first vaccination. Libraries were made using the immunoSEQ multiplex PCR assay. In TCRdb, the immuneACCESS table is reduced to in-frame sequences with V and J assigned. These tables do not hold every clone; where another copy was compared, an unresolved V gene accounts for under half, and the others remain unexplained. Within this sample are fewer than 150,000 clones, with around 93% of them counted one time only. The ten most abundant clones make up more than 13% of the sample. The sequencing here drew on peripheral blood, taken on day 0 of AZD1222 vaccination. These receptors all come from an adult in good health.

V usage is TRBV24-1 and J usage is TRBJ2-3; no clear D gene. Germline lookup yields CDR1 KGHDR and CDR2 SFDVKD. The V and J ends lost 1 base and 1 base respectively, with 8 bases between them. This CDR3 is 15 amino acids long. The chain's CDR3 is CATSDLIPGTDTQYF. Here the CDR3 DNA reads TGTGCCACCAGTGATTTAATCCCAGGCACAGATACGCAGTATTTT.

The J gene is TRBJ2-6, the V gene TRBV27, with a possible D match to TRBD1 (6 bases). There are 18 residues in the CDR3. With 6 bases removed from V and 0 bases from J, the gap between germline ends came to 18 bases. Germline CDR1 reads MNHEY; CDR2 reads SMNVEV (reference sequence). The CDR3 coding sequence is TGTGCCAGCAGCCTGGTCGGGCAGGGGTACTCTGGGGCCAACGTCCTGACTTTC. Translating it yields CASSLVGQGYSGANVLTF.

The chain recombines TRBV18 with TRBJ1-6; perhaps TRBD1 as D (5 bases). The length of the CDR3 is 15 residues. V shed 0 bases and J shed 8 bases, with 11 bases lying between them. Per the germline V gene, CDR1 is KGHSH and CDR2 is LQKENI. The CDR3 DNA reads as TGTGCCAGCTCACCACCAACCACAGGTGATTCACCCCTCCACTTT. This gives the protein CASSPPTTGDSPLHF.

The rearrangement links TRBV19 to TRBJ1-5; a weak D match, TRBD1 (6 bases). The CDR3 contains 16 residues. Germline V CDR1 and CDR2: LNHDA, SQIVND (reference sequence). The V end was cut by 4 bases, the J end by 6 bases, with 19 bases between. The CDR3 protein is CASSNPGRGGAQPQHF. The CDR3 DNA reads TGTGCCAGTAGTAACCCGGGCAGGGGAGGGGCTCAGCCCCAGCATTTT. Based on the CDR3 plus reference TRBV19 and TRBJ1-5, the full variable domain is DGGITQSPKYLFRKEGQNVTLSCEQNLNHDAMYWYRQDPGQGLRLIYYSQIVNDFQKGDIAEGYSVSREKKESFPLTVTSAQKNPTAFYLCASSNPGRGGAQPQHFGDGTRLSIL.

The V gene is TRBV5-8, the J gene TRBJ1-6; 11 nucleotides line up with TRBD1. Germline CDR1 is SGHTS and CDR2 is YDEGEE. V trimming: 4 bases; J trimming: 14 bases; junction bases outside the gene matches: 5. This CDR3 has 13 residues. CDR3 region: CASSPGTGGALHF. The CDR3 DNA reads as TGTGCCAGCAGCCCCGGGACAGGGGGAGCCCTCCACTTT.

The chain links TRBV25-1 to TRBJ1-1; a weak D match, TRBD1 (5 bases). The germline gives CDR1 MGHDK, CDR2 SYGVNS. The ends were cut back, 2 bases at V and 7 bases at J, with 11 bases in the middle. The CDR3 spans 13 residues. As DNA, the CDR3 is TGTGCCAGCAGTGAACTATTAGGGGATGAAGCTTTCTTT. Protein product: CASSELLGDEAFF.

The chain couples TRBV2 to TRBJ1-1, with D possibly matching TRBD1 (6 bases). In germline, CDR1 is SNHLY, CDR2 FYNNEI. This CDR3 has 13 amino acids. With 9 bases removed from V and 4 bases from J, the gap between germline ends came to 15 bases. The CDR3 here is CASFRGGVTEAFF. CDR3 coding DNA: TGTGCCAGTTTCAGGGGTGGCGTCACTGAAGCTTTCTTT.

This chain links TRBV5-5 with TRBJ2-4; D perhaps matches TRBD2 (7 bases). CDR1 is SGHKS and CDR2 is YYEKEE in the germline V gene (reference sequence). The V gene lost 3 bases and the J gene lost 2 bases, with 18 bases spanning the gap. The CDR3 totals 17 residues. The CDR3 sequence: CASSSRRGGGTKNIQYF. For the CDR3, the DNA is TGTGCCAGCAGCTCCCGTAGGGGGGGTGGGACCAAAAACATTCAGTACTTC.

J is TRBJ2-7 and V is TRBV28; D gene uncertain. Germline lookup yields CDR1 MDHEN and CDR2 SYDVKM. This CDR3 region has 14 residues. Deletions cut 3 bases from V and 5 bases from J, with 14 bases between. CDR3 protein: CASSFGSRVDEQYF. In DNA, the CDR3 is TGTGCCAGCAGTTTTGGGTCACGGGTAGACGAGCAGTACTTC.

The chain joins TRBV27 to TRBJ1-5; D is uncertain. Looked up from germline, CDR1 is MNHEY and CDR2 is SMNVEV (reference sequence). Trimming cost V 2 bases and J 3 bases, with 14 bases left between them. The CDR3 extends over 16 amino acids. The CDR3 DNA is TGTGCCAGCAGTTTAATCGGCAGCCAACCCAATCAGCCCCAGCATTTT. Translating gives CASSLIGSQPNQPQHF.

This chain joins TRBV7-9 and TRBJ2-1, with D uncertain. Germline V CDR1 and CDR2: SEHNR, FQNEAQ (reference sequence). The V end was cut by 1 base, the J end by 10 bases, with 14 bases between. This CDR3 contains 14 residues. CDR3 coding DNA: TGTGCCAGCAGCTTAGATTCCACTATGTCAGAGCAGTTCTTC. Its protein product is CASSLDSTMSEQFF.

V gene TRBV4-3 combines with J gene TRBJ2-7; 8 bases map to TRBD1. Losses at the gene ends were 3 bases for V and 0 bases for J; bases not matched to a gene: 4. The CDR3 totals 15 residues. Germline loops: CDR1 LGHNA, CDR2 YSLEER. In DNA form, the CDR3 reads TGCGCCAGCAGCCACCAGACAGGGGCCTCCTACGAGCAGTACTTC. This gives the protein CASSHQTGASYEQYF.

The chain combines TRBV5-1 with TRBJ1-1, with D hard to call. Per the germline V gene, CDR1 is SGHRS and CDR2 is YFSETQ. This CDR3 has 12 residues. V was trimmed by 3 bases and J by 5 bases, leaving 8 bases between them. CDR3 nucleotides: TGCGCCAGCAGCTCCGACGGGACTGAAGCTTTCTTT. Translating gives CASSSDGTEAFF.

V gene TRBV25-1 combines with J gene TRBJ2-5; either TRBD1 or TRBD2 may supply D (5 bases each). The CDR3 is made up of 13 amino acids. Trimming left V 3 bases short and J 5 bases short, with 10 bases between. Per the germline V gene, CDR1 is MGHDK and CDR2 is SYGVNS. CDR3 nucleotide sequence: TGTGCCAGCAGTGACCGGGACGCTGAGACCCAGTACTTC. This codes for CASSDRDAETQYF.

The CDR3 loop is CASSETMLNQPQHF. CDR3 DNA sequence: TGTGCCAGCAGTGAGACGATGTTAAATCAGCCCCAGCATTTT. The genes are TRBV28 and TRBJ1-5; D call uncertain. Germline CDR1 MDHEN, CDR2 SYDVKM. V lost 5 bases and J 4 bases, leaving 12 bases between the germline ends. This CDR3 has 14 amino acids.

This clone was detected only once. V gene TRBV5-4 combines with J gene TRBJ1-2; no clear D. The V end lost 6 bases, the J end lost 3 bases, and 15 bases lay between the germline ends. Germline values: CDR1 SGHNT, CDR2 YYREEE (reference sequence). This CDR3 has 14 residues. The CDR3 spells CASNPGQADYGYTF. The CDR3 DNA follows: TGTGCCAGCAACCCTGGGCAGGCAGACTATGGCTACACCTTC.

The J gene is TRBJ2-5, the V gene TRBV2; D gene ambiguous. CDR3 length equals 17 residues. Per germline, CDR1 SNHLY and CDR2 FYNNEI. Trimming removed 1 base from V and 5 bases from J, with 20 bases in between. The CDR3 here is CASSEVSLRGNPETQYF. The CDR3 DNA reads as TGTGCCAGCAGTGAAGTTTCGCTACGCGGAAACCCCGAGACCCAGTACTTC. The full variable domain, its missing parts supplied by reference TRBV2 and TRBJ2-5, is EPEVTQTPSHQVTQMGQEVILRCVPISNHLYFYWYRQILGQKVEFLVSFYNNEISEKSEIFDDQFSVERPDGSNFTLKIRSTKLEDSAMYFCASSEVSLRGNPETQYFGPGTRLLVL.

This chain uses TRBV28 with TRBJ1-1; D call uncertain. The CDR3 is made up of 14 amino acids. Germline CDR1 reads MDHEN; CDR2 reads SYDVKM. Trimming removed 8 bases at V and 1 base at J, with 14 bases between. CDR3 nucleotides: TGTGCCAGCCGTACCTCGAACAGGAACACTGAAGCTTTCTTT. Amino acids: CASRTSNRNTEAFF.

This clone was counted once. The genes are TRBV5-1 and TRBJ1-3; unclear D gene. Germline assignment: CDR1 SGHRS and CDR2 YFSETQ. The CDR3 spans 16 residues. Trimming pared 0 bases from V and 2 bases from J, leaving 12 bases between. The CDR3 sequence is CASSLDLPGAGNTIYF. In DNA form, the CDR3 reads TGCGCCAGCAGCTTGGACCTACCTGGAGCTGGAAACACCATATATTTT.

The gene calls are TRBV5-1 and TRBJ2-1, with TRBD2 matching over 10 bases. This CDR3 is 16 amino acids long. J lost 5 bases, V lost 4 bases, and 9 bases had no gene match. Per germline, CDR1 SGHRS and CDR2 YFSETQ. The CDR3: CASSTGVAGGHNEQFF. Here the CDR3 DNA reads TGCGCCAGCAGCACAGGGGTAGCGGGAGGCCACAATGAGCAGTTCTTC. The whole variable domain, remainder taken from reference TRBV5-1 and TRBJ2-1, is KAGVTQTPRYLIKTRGQQVTLSCSPISGHRSVSWYQQTPGQGLQFLFEYFSETQRNKGNFPGRFSGRQFSNSRSEMNVSTLELGDSALYLCASSTGVAGGHNEQFFGPGTRLTVL.